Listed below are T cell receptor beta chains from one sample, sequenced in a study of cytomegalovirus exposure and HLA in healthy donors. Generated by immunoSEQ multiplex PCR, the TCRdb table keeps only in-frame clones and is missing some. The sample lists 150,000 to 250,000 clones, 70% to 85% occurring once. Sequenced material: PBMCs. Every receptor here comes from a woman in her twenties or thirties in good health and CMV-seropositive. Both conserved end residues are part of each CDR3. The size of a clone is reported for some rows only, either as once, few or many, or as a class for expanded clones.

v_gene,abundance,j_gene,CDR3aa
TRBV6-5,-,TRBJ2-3,CASSYSSFPDTQYF
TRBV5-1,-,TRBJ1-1,CASRGTDTEAFF
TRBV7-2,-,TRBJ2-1,CASRLAAQGAGEQFF
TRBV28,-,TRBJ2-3,CASIWASGSSTDTQYF
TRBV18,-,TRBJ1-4,CASSPQGAEKLFF
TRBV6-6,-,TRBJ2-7,CASSGLATYEQYF
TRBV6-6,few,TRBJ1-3,CASRDHDRVGLNTIYF
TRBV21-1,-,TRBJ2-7,CASRTSGDYEQYF
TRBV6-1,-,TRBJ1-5,CAARQGPNQPQHF
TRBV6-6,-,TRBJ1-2,CASSYSGTGNEGYTF
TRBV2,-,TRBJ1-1,CASSQTGGEAFF
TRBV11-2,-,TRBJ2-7,CASGQVSYEQYF
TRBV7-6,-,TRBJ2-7,CASSSRTGNEQYF
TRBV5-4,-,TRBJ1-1,CASSLPGLRAFF
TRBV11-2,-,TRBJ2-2,CASSLDRAGELFF
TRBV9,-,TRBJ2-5,CASSVLAGVQETQYF
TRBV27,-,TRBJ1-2,CASSLSSRVYGYTF
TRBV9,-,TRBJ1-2,CASSVTPRGENYGYTF
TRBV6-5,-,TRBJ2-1,CASRTSGGISGEQFF
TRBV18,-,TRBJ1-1,CASSAGTGFIMGEAFF
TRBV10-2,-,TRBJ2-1,CASSEAGDYNEQFF
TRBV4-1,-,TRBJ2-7,CASSQESAGRYEQYF
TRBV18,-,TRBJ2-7,CASSPVASSYEQYF
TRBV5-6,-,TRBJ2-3,CASSLALAGSTDTQYF
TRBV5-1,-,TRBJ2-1,CASSRGQGAGEQFF
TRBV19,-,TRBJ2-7,CASSNRGNLEQYF
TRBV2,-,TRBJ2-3,CASRFEYYTQYF
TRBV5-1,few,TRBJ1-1,CASSFQGAMANTEAFF
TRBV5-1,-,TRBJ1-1,CASSLGGSFHTEAFF
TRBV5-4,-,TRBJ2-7,CASSLMQGTYEQYF
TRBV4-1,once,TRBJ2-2,CASSLSGRAPGELFF
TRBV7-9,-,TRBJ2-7,CASSSSSDRPYEQYF
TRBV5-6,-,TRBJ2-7,CASSPGTHPSYEQYF
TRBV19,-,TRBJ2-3,CASSIVPSGRGADTQYF
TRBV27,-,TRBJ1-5,CASSLSSTNQPQHF
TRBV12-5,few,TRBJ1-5,CASGWQGNQPQHF
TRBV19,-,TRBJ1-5,CASGSRRGRSNQPQHF
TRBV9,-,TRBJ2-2,CASSVGPSGRIVTGELFF
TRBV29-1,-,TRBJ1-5,CSVGSENQPQHF
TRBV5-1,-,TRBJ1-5,CASAKDNLGQPQHF
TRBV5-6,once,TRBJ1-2,CASSPNRDRDYGYTF
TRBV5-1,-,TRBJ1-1,CASKVISGQAPNTEAFF
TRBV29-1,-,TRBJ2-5,CSVEEPQGAETQYF
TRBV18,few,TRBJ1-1,CASSRGGRTEAFF
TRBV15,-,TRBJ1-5,CATSSVQGSRNQPQHF
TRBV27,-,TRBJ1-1,CASKDWGLEAFF
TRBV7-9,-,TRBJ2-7,CASSLGGGTGSSYEQYF
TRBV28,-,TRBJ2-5,CASSYTSGTYQETQYF
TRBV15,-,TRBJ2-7,CATSSELSSYEQYF
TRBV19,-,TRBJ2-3,CASSMGGGSDTQYF
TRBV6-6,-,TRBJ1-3,CASRTGGRATGNTIYF
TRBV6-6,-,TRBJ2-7,CASSSLDRGSVEQYF
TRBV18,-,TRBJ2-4,CASSTLVEPNIQYF
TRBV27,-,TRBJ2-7,CASSPNGGYEQYF